A single sample gave rise to the 27 T cell receptor beta chains below, sequenced in a study of T cell repertoires in cytomegalovirus infection. These TCRs' antigens remain unknown. TCRdb reprocessed the reads with MiXCR, giving one entry per CDR3 protein. Of fewer than 1,000,000 distinct CDR3 sequences listed, less than 40% are singletons. This specimen was cultured CD8+ T cells from PBMCs, taken from culture after CMV antigen stimulation. These receptors originate from a human donor in good health (CMV status not recorded). Some clones in this sample may be carry-over from other donors' samples.

This clonotype was picked up a small number of times. V is TRBV7-9 and J is TRBJ2-5; D is tentatively TRBD1 or TRBD2 (5 bases each). The germline V gene has CDR1 SEHNR and CDR2 FQNEAQ (reference sequence). V lost 1 base and J lost 1, with 22 bases in between. This CDR3 is 19 amino acids long. The CDR3 DNA reads as TGTGCCAGCAGCTTAGGGTCCCTAGGGGCAGCCCGGGGCCAAGAGACCCAGTACTTC. It translates to CASSLGSLGAARGQETQYF. Full variable domain (rest looked up from reference TRBV7-9 and TRBJ2-5): DTGVSQNPRHKITKRGQNVTFRCDPISEHNRLYWYRQTLGQGPEFLTYFQNEAQLEKSRLLSDRFSAERPKGSFSTLEIQRTEQGDSAMYLCASSLGSLGAARGQETQYFGPGTRLLVL.

The sample holds a few counts of this clonotype. V usage is TRBV7-4 and J usage is TRBJ1-5, with 8 bases matching TRBD1. V was pared by 4 bases and J by 5 bases, with 13 bases of the junction left unmatched. Germline CDR1 and CDR2: SGHVT and SQSDAQ. The CDR3 has 17 residues. The CDR3 region has the DNA TGTGCCAGCAGCTCCACGGACAGGGCAGAGTTCGATCAGCCCCAGCATTTT. As protein: CASSSTDRAEFDQPQHF.

There are a few counts of this clonotype. The genes are TRBV29-1 and TRBJ1-1; D perhaps matches TRBD1 (5 bases). Germline-derived CDR1 and CDR2 are SQVTM and ANQGSEA. Trimming left V 3 bases short and J 7 bases short, with 18 bases between. The CDR3 covers 14 residues. The CDR3 loop reads CSVEGDRGGLEAFF. DNA of the CDR3: TGCAGCGTTGAGGGTGACAGAGGAGGGCTTGAAGCTTTCTTT.

This sequence joins TRBV19 and TRBJ2-7; the D gene could be TRBD1 or TRBD2 (7 bases each). The CDR3 sequence is 13 residues long. Germline V gene lookup returns CDR1 LNHDA and CDR2 SQIVND (reference sequence). Between the trimmed V and J ends, which lost 5 bases and 7 bases, there was a span of 15 bases. For the CDR3, the DNA is TGTGCCAGTAGTTTCAGGGGGGGGGAAGAGCAGTACTTC. Translation: CASSFRGGEEQYF.

The chain recombines TRBV5-6 with TRBJ2-2; D not certain. Germline V gene data show CDR1 as SGHDT and CDR2 as YYEEEE. CDR3 length: 14 residues. Trimming pared 2 bases from V and 6 bases from J, leaving 11 bases between. CDR3 bases: TGTGCCAGCAGCTTCGGGCGGCCAGCCGGGGAGCTGTTTTTT. Protein product: CASSFGRPAGELFF. The full variable domain, its missing parts supplied by reference TRBV5-6 and TRBJ2-2, is DAGVTQSPTHLIKTRGQQVTLRCSPKSGHDTVSWYQQALGQGPQFIFQYYEEEERQRGNFPDRFSGHQFPNYSSELNVNALLLGDSALYLCASSFGRPAGELFFGEGSRLTVL.

V usage is TRBV5-1 and J usage is TRBJ1-2; maybe TRBD1 (6 bases). Trimming removed 1 base from V and 4 bases from J, with 26 bases in between. There are 19 residues in the CDR3. Germline CDR1 reads SGHRS; CDR2 reads YFSETQ. The CDR3 reads CASSLPGDTIFNPFYGYTF. Written as DNA, the CDR3 is TGCGCCAGCAGCTTGCCGGGGGACACTATCTTTAATCCTTTCTATGGCTACACCTTC.

The rearrangement joins TRBV20-1 to TRBJ1-4; D unclear. The CDR3 runs 14 residues. V lost 6 bases and J 3 bases, leaving 14 bases between the germline ends. Germline assignment: CDR1 DFQATT and CDR2 SNEGSKA (reference sequence). This CDR3 reads CSAQRKSSNEKLFF. CDR3 nucleotide sequence: TGCAGTGCGCAAAGAAAGTCTTCTAATGAAAAACTGTTTTTT.

The chain links TRBV7-9 to TRBJ2-1; TRBD1 is a possible D gene (6 bases). This CDR3 has 16 amino acids. The germline V and J ends were trimmed by 1 base and 0 bases, with 10 bases remaining between them. Germline loops: CDR1 SEHNR, CDR2 FQNEAQ (reference sequence). The CDR3 here is CASSLDWGPSYNEQFF. The CDR3 DNA reads TGTGCCAGCAGCTTAGACTGGGGGCCCTCCTACAATGAGCAGTTCTTC.

The rearrangement uses TRBV5-4 and TRBJ2-2; 7 positions match TRBD1. The CDR3 spans 13 residues. The junction had 5 bases not matched to a gene; V was cut back by 6 bases and J by 6 bases. Germline V lookup: CDR1 SGHNT, CDR2 YYREEE (reference sequence). The CDR3: CASKYQGAGELFF. The CDR3 DNA follows: TGTGCCAGCAAGTATCAGGGGGCCGGGGAGCTGTTTTTT.

This clonotype was observed a handful of times. The chain couples TRBV2 to TRBJ2-2, with TRBD1 identical over 7 bases. The germline V gene encodes CDR1 SNHLY and CDR2 FYNNEI. Losses at the gene ends were 2 bases for V and 1 base for J; bases not matched to a gene: 7. The CDR3 is 17 amino acids. The CDR3 protein is CASSERETGLNTGELFF. The CDR3 bases are TGTGCCAGCAGTGAAAGGGAGACAGGGTTGAACACCGGGGAGCTGTTTTTT.

V and J are TRBV28 and TRBJ2-1, with 10 bases lining up with TRBD2. The CDR3 extends over 16 amino acids. The J segment lost 2 bases and the V segment lost 7 bases, leaving 8 bases of the junction unmatched. Germline V gene data show CDR1 as MDHEN and CDR2 as SYDVKM. In DNA, the CDR3 is TGTGCCAGCAAGGCTAGCGGGGGTATTACCTACAATGAGCAGTTCTTC. Amino acid sequence: CASKASGGITYNEQFF.

The chain is built from TRBV12-3 or TRBV12-4 and TRBJ2-2; unclear D gene. The CDR3 contains 13 residues. V shed 6 bases and J shed 4 bases, with 9 bases lying between them. DNA of the CDR3: TGTGCCAGCAGCCAACTTAGCACCGGGGAGCTGTTTTTT. It translates to CASSQLSTGELFF.

This clonotype occurred a few times. The chain recombines TRBV12-3 or TRBV12-4 with TRBJ2-7; TRBD2 matches 13 bases. The CDR3 loop spans 16 amino acids. The V segment lost 6 bases and the J segment 4 bases; nucleotides outside the gene matches: 9. The CDR3 loop reads CASSAGTSGVLYEQYF. The DNA of the CDR3 is TGTGCCAGCAGCGCCGGGACTAGCGGGGTGCTTTACGAGCAGTACTTC.

The chain combines TRBV12-3 or TRBV12-4 with TRBJ2-5, with D perhaps matching TRBD2 (6 bases). The CDR3 contains 13 residues. V was clipped by 6 bases and J by 5 bases, with 13 bases between them. The CDR3 DNA reads TGTGCCAGCAGGACTAGGGTTCGGGAGACCCAGTACTTC. It codes for CASRTRVRETQYF.

Ten or more counts support this clonotype. This chain joins TRBV7-6 and TRBJ1-1; no reliable D call. This CDR3 is 15 amino acids long. Germline CDR1 is SGHVS and CDR2 is FNYEAQ. With 1 base removed from V and 0 bases from J, the gap between germline ends came to 9 bases. CDR3 amino acids: CASSLEAGVNTEAFF. CDR3 bases: TGTGCCAGCAGCTTAGAGGCTGGGGTGAACACTGAAGCTTTCTTT.

This clonotype appeared once. This chain links TRBV6-2 or TRBV6-3 with TRBJ2-3; no definite D call. Trimming cost V 3 bases and J 3 bases, with 16 bases left between them. Germline V lookup: CDR1 MNHEY, CDR2 SVGEGT. The CDR3 spans 16 residues. CDR3 sequence: CASSYTAPRSTDTQYF. The CDR3 DNA sequence: TGTGCCAGCAGTTATACGGCCCCGAGGTCGACAGATACGCAGTATTTT.

This chain connects TRBV7-9 to TRBJ1-2; weak D call: TRBD1 (5 bases). The CDR3 is 15 amino acids. The germline V and J ends were trimmed by 4 bases and 7 bases, with 19 bases remaining between them. CDR1 SEHNR and CDR2 FQNEAQ come from the germline V gene (reference sequence). The CDR3 spells CASSSTAWGSFGYTF. The CDR3 region has the DNA TGTGCCAGCAGCTCGACGGCTTGGGGGAGTTTTGGCTACACCTTC.

The V and J genes are TRBV27 and TRBJ1-2; D may be TRBD1 (6 bases). Germline assignment: CDR1 MNHEY and CDR2 SMNVEV (reference sequence). Trimming shortened V by 6 bases and J by 8 bases, and 16 bases separated the two germline ends. CDR3 length: 13 residues. The CDR3 loop is CASSHSRGNGYTF. In DNA, the CDR3 is TGTGCCAGCAGCCATTCGAGGGGGAACGGCTACACCTTC.

A word on this clonotype: Relative to the germline gene, one junction end is altered; a read error may explain this. The rearrangement joins TRBV23-1 to TRBJ2-3; unclear D gene. TRBV23-1 is sorted into the ORF group, with uncertain function. The CDR3 extends over 20 amino acids. The CDR3 is CANSPQRRRLVPTSTDTQYF. The CDR3 nucleotides are TGCGCCAACAGTCCCCAGCGTAGGCGCTTAGTGCCAACTAGCACAGATACGCAGTATTTT.

This chain joins TRBV7-9 and TRBJ2-6, with 7 bases matching TRBD1. Germline values: CDR1 SEHNR, CDR2 FQNEAQ (reference sequence). Trimming at V came to 1 base and at J to 0 bases, leaving 3 bases not matched to a gene. The CDR3 extends over 17 amino acids. CDR3 in amino acids: CASSLEGGYSGANVLTF. CDR3 bases: TGTGCCAGCAGCTTAGAAGGGGGCTACTCTGGGGCCAACGTCCTGACTTTC.

This clonotype was counted a few times. The chain joins TRBV7-9 to TRBJ2-7; 9 nucleotides line up with TRBD1. Losses at the gene ends were 1 base for V and 0 bases for J; bases not matched to a gene: 4. This CDR3 comprises 16 residues. Germline values: CDR1 SEHNR, CDR2 FQNEAQ (reference sequence). Written as DNA, the CDR3 is TGTGCCAGCAGCTTAGGGGACAGGGTAAACTCCTACGAGCAGTACTTC. This gives the protein CASSLGDRVNSYEQYF.

This clonotype was detected a few times. This sequence joins TRBV7-6 and TRBJ2-1; D may be TRBD2 (7 bases). The germline V gene encodes CDR1 SGHVS and CDR2 FNYEAQ. CDR3 length equals 15 residues. Between the trimmed V and J ends, which lost 1 base and 9 bases, there was a span of 16 bases. CDR3 region: CASSLVGGQSAEQFF. The CDR3 bases are TGTGCCAGCAGCTTAGTGGGGGGGCAGTCTGCTGAGCAGTTCTTC. Full variable domain (outside the CDR3, taken from reference TRBV7-6 and TRBJ2-1): GAGVSQSPRYKVTKRGQDVALRCDPISGHVSLYWYRQALGQGPEFLTYFNYEAQQDKSGLPNDRFSAERPEGSISTLTIQRTEQRDSAMYRCASSLVGGQSAEQFFGPGTRLTVL.

This clonotype was observed many times. V gene TRBV19 combines with J gene TRBJ1-1; tentatively, D is TRBD1 (5 bases). The CDR3 has 13 residues. The germline V gene encodes CDR1 LNHDA and CDR2 SQIVND (reference sequence). V gave up 5 bases and J gave up 5 bases, with 12 bases separating them. The CDR3 bases are TGTGCCAGTAGTTTTGGGGGATGGACTGAAGCTTTCTTT. Amino acid sequence: CASSFGGWTEAFF.

The rearrangement links TRBV2 to TRBJ1-2; D might be TRBD1 (5 bases). This CDR3 is built from 13 residues. The V gene lost 7 bases and the J gene lost 6 bases, with 15 bases spanning the gap. Germline V gives CDR1 SNHLY, CDR2 FYNNEI. The CDR3 reads CASTGTSKNGYTF. The CDR3 DNA sequence: TGTGCCAGCACTGGGACCTCAAAGAATGGCTACACCTTC.

This clonotype came up a few times. This rearrangement joins TRBV10-3 to TRBJ1-2; perhaps TRBD1 as D (6 bases). Trimming removed 8 bases from V and 2 bases from J, with 18 bases in between. CDR3 size: 15 residues. The germline V gene encodes CDR1 ENHRY and CDR2 SYGVKD. The CDR3 reads CAILTAGDPNYGYTF. Written as DNA, the CDR3 is TGTGCCATCTTGACTGCAGGGGACCCGAACTATGGCTACACCTTC.

DNA for the CDR3: TGTGCCAGCAGCTTGAAACAGGGGAGAAACTACGAGCAGTACTTC. Encoded protein: CASSLKQGRNYEQYF. The genes are TRBV5-6 and TRBJ2-7, with 7 positions matching TRBD1. CDR1 is SGHDT and CDR2 is YYEEEE in the germline V gene. CDR3 length: 15 amino acids. The V gene end was trimmed by 1 base and the J gene end by 3 bases; junction bases not matched to a gene: 7.

The genes are TRBV27 and TRBJ1-2; D is unresolved. The germline CDR1 and CDR2 sequences are MNHEY and SMNVEV (reference sequence). Trimming removed 6 bases at V and 8 bases at J, with 16 bases between. This CDR3 has 13 residues. CDR3 sequence: CASSLSRAGGYTF. The CDR3 DNA sequence: TGTGCCAGCAGCCTTAGTAGGGCGGGAGGCTACACCTTC.